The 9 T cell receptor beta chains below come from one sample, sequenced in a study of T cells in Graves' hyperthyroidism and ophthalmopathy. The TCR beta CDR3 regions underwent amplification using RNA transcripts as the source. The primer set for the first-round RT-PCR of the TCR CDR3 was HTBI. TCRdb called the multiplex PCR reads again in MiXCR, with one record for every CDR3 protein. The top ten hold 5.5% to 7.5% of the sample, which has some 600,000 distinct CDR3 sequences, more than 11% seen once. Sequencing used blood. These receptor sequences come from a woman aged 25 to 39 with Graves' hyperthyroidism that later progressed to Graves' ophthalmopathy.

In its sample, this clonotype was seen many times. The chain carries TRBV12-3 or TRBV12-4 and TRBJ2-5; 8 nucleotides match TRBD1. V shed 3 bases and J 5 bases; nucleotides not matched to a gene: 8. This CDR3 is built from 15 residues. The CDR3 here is CASSFQQGALETQYF. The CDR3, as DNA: TGTGCCAGCAGTTTTCAGCAGGGGGCTTTGGAGACCCAGTACTTC.

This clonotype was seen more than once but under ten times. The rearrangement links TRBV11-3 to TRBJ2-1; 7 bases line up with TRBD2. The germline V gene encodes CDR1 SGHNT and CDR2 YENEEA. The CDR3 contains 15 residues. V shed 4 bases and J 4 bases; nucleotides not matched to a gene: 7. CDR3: CASSSKRDRYNEQFF. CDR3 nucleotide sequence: TGTGCCAGCAGCTCCAAGCGGGACCGATACAATGAGCAGTTCTTC.

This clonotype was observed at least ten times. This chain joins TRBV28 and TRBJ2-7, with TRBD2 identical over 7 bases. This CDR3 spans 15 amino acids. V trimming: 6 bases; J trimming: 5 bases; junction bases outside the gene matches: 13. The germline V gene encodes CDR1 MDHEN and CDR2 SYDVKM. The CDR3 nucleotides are TGTGCCAGCAGCCCCGGGGGGACTCTAGGGGACGAGCAGTACTTC. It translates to CASSPGGTLGDEQYF.

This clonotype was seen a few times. The CDR3 DNA reads as TGTGCCAGCAGCTCAGGGGAGGGAGTGTGGACTGAAGCTTTCTTT. As protein: CASSSGEGVWTEAFF. The chain carries TRBV7-9 and TRBJ1-1; possibly TRBD1 for D (6 bases). Trimming pared 4 bases from V and 5 bases from J, leaving 17 bases between. CDR3 length equals 15 residues. From germline, CDR1 is SEHNR and CDR2 FQNEAQ (reference sequence). Combining the CDR3 with reference TRBV7-9 and TRBJ1-1 gives the whole variable domain DTGVSQNPRHKITKRGQNVTFRCDPISEHNRLYWYRQTLGQGPEFLTYFQNEAQLEKSRLLSDRFSAERPKGSFSTLEIQRTEQGDSAMYLCASSSGEGVWTEAFFGQGTRLTVV.

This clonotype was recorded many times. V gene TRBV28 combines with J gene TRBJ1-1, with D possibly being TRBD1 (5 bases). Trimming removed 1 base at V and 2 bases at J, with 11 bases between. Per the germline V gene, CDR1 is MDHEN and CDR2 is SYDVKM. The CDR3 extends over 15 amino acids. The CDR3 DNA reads TGTGCCAGCAGTTTATTCTGGGACGGCAACACTGAAGCTTTCTTT. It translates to CASSLFWDGNTEAFF. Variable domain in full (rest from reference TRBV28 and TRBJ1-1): DVKVTQSSRYLVKRTGEKVFLECVQDMDHENMFWYRQDPGLGLRLIYFSYDVKMKEKGDIPEGYSVSREKKERFSLILESASTNQTSMYLCASSLFWDGNTEAFFGQGTRLTVV.

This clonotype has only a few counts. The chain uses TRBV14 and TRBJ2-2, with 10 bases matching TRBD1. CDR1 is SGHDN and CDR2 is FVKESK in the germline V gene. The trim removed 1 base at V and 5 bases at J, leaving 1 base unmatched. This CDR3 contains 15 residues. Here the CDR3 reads CASSQGQGATGELFF. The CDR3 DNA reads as TGTGCCAGCAGCCAAGGACAGGGGGCAACCGGGGAGCTGTTTTTT.

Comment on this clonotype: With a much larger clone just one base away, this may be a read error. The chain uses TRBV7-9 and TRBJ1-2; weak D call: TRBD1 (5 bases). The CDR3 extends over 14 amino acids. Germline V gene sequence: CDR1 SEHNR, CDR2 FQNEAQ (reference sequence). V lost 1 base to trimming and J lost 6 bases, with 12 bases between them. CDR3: CASSLVWTDNGYTF. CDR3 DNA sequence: TGTGCCAGCAGCTTAGTTTGGACGGACAATGGCTACACCTTC.

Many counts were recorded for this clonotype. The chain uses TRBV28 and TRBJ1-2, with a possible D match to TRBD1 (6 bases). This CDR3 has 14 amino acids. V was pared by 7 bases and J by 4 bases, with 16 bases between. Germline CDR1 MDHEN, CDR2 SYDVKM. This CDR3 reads CASIEVQGLYGYTF. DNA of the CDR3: TGTGCCAGCATCGAAGTACAGGGTCTCTATGGCTACACCTTC.

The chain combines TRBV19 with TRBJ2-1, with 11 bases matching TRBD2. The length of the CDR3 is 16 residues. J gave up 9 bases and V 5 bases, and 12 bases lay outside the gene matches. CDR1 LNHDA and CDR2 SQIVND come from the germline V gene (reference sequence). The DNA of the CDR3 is TGTGCCAGTAGTGTAACCTTAGCGGGAGGGCCGAGTGAGCAGTTCTTC. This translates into CASSVTLAGGPSEQFF.